The 26 T cell receptor beta chains in this list originate from one sample, sequenced in a study of blood T cell repertoires in COVID-19. Using immunoSEQ multiplex PCR, the repertoire was profiled, and TCRdb retains in-frame clones only, with some absent. This table has about 530,000 clones, 70% to 90% appearing once. The sample comprised peripheral blood. The source of these receptors is a woman between 50 and 59 years old with COVID-19, enrolled during active disease.

The chain joins TRBV5-5 to TRBJ1-1; D gene ambiguous. This CDR3 comprises 15 residues. The germline CDR1 and CDR2 sequences are SGHKS and YYEKEE (reference sequence). V was trimmed by 6 bases and J by 1 base, leaving 16 bases between them. CDR3 region: CASKGERVRNTEAFF. The CDR3 DNA reads TGTGCCAGCAAGGGAGAACGGGTCCGGAACACTGAAGCTTTCTTT.

The V and J genes are TRBV5-1 and TRBJ1-2; 9 bases fit TRBD1. V dropped 4 bases and J dropped 7; count of bases not matched to a gene: 8. The CDR3 runs to 14 residues. Germline V gene sequence: CDR1 SGHRS, CDR2 YFSETQ. The CDR3 region is CASSQQGAGGGYTF. CDR3 bases: TGCGCCAGCAGCCAACAGGGGGCAGGAGGTGGCTACACCTTC.

This clone has only one observation. The J gene is TRBJ1-2, the V gene TRBV2; D call uncertain. Germline-derived CDR1 and CDR2 are SNHLY and FYNNEI. Trimming took off 6 bases at V and 7 bases at J, with 15 bases between the two ends. There are 13 residues in the CDR3. CDR3 bases: TGTGCCAGCAGCACTACAGAGGGCGTTGGCTACACCTTC. As protein: CASSTTEGVGYTF.

The chain recombines TRBV19 with TRBJ2-7; TRBD2 matches 9 bases. The germline CDR1 and CDR2 sequences are LNHDA and SQIVND (reference sequence). The CDR3 length is 16 residues. The V gene end was trimmed by 1 base and the J gene end by 2 bases; junction bases not matched to a gene: 6. The CDR3 coding sequence is TGTGCCAGTAGTATAGGAGGGGGACTAGCCACCTACGAGCAGTACTTC. Residues: CASSIGGGLATYEQYF.

V usage is TRBV2 and J usage is TRBJ2-2, with 8 positions matching TRBD1. The CDR3 spans 15 residues. The trim removed 2 bases at V and 3 bases at J, leaving 2 bases unmatched. Germline CDR1 and CDR2: SNHLY and FYNNEI. CDR3 bases: TGTGCCAGCAGTGAACAGGGGGCCTACACCGGGGAGCTGTTTTTT. It specifies CASSEQGAYTGELFF.

The genes are TRBV7-9 and TRBJ2-7, with D possibly being TRBD1 (6 bases). CDR1 is SEHNR, CDR2 FQNEAQ, per germline (reference sequence). Trimming shortened V by 1 base and J by 5 bases, and 21 bases separated the two germline ends. This CDR3 is built from 17 residues. CDR3 bases: TGTGCCAGCAGCTTAGGGGACATTCTCTTATGGGGGAACGAGCAGTACTTC. Translation: CASSLGDILLWGNEQYF.

The sample holds one count of this clone. The chain has TRBV27 and TRBJ2-6; D uncertain. This CDR3 is built from 17 residues. V shed 5 bases and J shed 0 bases, with 14 bases lying between them. CDR1 MNHEY and CDR2 SMNVEV come from the germline V gene (reference sequence). The CDR3 nucleotides are TGTGCCAGCAGTCCCTCCCGGGTCCCCTCTGGGGCCAACGTCCTGACTTTC. Protein product: CASSPSRVPSGANVLTF.

V and J are TRBV6-5 and TRBJ2-1; 10 bases line up with TRBD1. The CDR3 is 15 amino acids. Germline loops: CDR1 MNHEY, CDR2 SVGAGI. V gave up 6 bases and J gave up 7 bases; unmatched junction bases: 9. The DNA of the CDR3 is TGTGCCAGCAGAGTCCGGGACAGGGGTCGGAATGAGCAGTTCTTC. Residues: CASRVRDRGRNEQFF.

The V call is TRBV7-2, the J call TRBJ1-3; weak D call: TRBD1 (6 bases). Trimming stripped 1 base from V and 4 bases from J, with 11 bases between. Germline CDR1 and CDR2: SGHTA and FQGNSA. This CDR3 comprises 15 residues. For the CDR3, the DNA is TGTGCCAGCAGCTTAGTGGGGGGGGCGGGAAACACCATATATTTT. Translated: CASSLVGGAGNTIYF.

In this sample, this clone turned up once. CDR3 region: CASSGLAGLADTQYF. The CDR3 region has the DNA TGCGCCAGCAGCGGACTAGCGGGGTTGGCAGATACGCAGTATTTT. This chain links TRBV5-1 with TRBJ2-3; 12 positions agree with TRBD2. CDR3 length: 15 amino acids. Trimming removed 4 bases from V and 4 bases from J; junction bases left unmatched: 4. From germline, CDR1 is SGHRS and CDR2 YFSETQ.

The rearrangement links TRBV7-8 to TRBJ1-2; 9 bases agree with TRBD1. This CDR3 region has 15 residues. Germline V gene lookup returns CDR1 SGHVS and CDR2 FQNEAQ. V lost 5 bases, J lost 5 bases, and 9 bases stayed unmatched. Written as DNA, the CDR3 is TGTGCCAGCAGCCCGCGGACAGGGGACTTTTATGGCTACACCTTC. Protein sequence: CASSPRTGDFYGYTF.

The chain carries TRBV5-4 and TRBJ2-3; TRBD2 aligns across 7 bases. V shed 3 bases, J shed 0 bases, and the junction held 7 bases outside the gene matches. Germline loops: CDR1 SGHNT, CDR2 YYREEE (reference sequence). CDR3 length: 16 amino acids. As DNA, the CDR3 is TGTGCCAGCAGCTCGGGGGGTCCCCGTAGCACAGATACGCAGTATTTT. Its protein product is CASSSGGPRSTDTQYF.

The chain carries TRBV5-6 and TRBJ2-3, with TRBD2 matching over 8 bases. CDR1 and CDR2 from the germline V gene are SGHDT and YYEEEE. This CDR3 spans 16 amino acids. V trimming: 3 bases; J trimming: 2 bases; junction bases outside the gene matches: 8. Here the CDR3 DNA reads TGTGCCAGCAGCTGGTCCGGGACTAGGTTCACAGATACGCAGTATTTT. This gives the protein CASSWSGTRFTDTQYF.

This chain links TRBV3-1 (or the pseudogene TRBV3-2) with TRBJ2-7, with 9 bases that match TRBD1. This CDR3 region has 19 residues. V lost 7 bases, J lost 2 bases, and 21 bases stayed unmatched. CDR1 and CDR2 (germline): LGHDT, YNNKEL (reference sequence). The CDR3 loop is CASNPYGTGSLSSTYEQYF. The DNA of the CDR3 is TGTGCCAGCAACCCCTACGGGACAGGGTCCCTCAGTTCGACCTACGAGCAGTACTTC.

V gene TRBV15 combines with J gene TRBJ1-2; 7 bases fit TRBD1. CDR3 length: 16 residues. The ends lost 2 bases at V and 1 base at J; junction bases unmatched: 7. The germline CDR1 and CDR2 sequences are LNHNV and YYDKDF (reference sequence). CDR3 DNA sequence: TGTGCCACCAGCAGACCTATACAGGGGCGTAACTATGGCTACACCTTC. Translating it yields CATSRPIQGRNYGYTF. The whole variable domain, remainder taken from reference TRBV15 and TRBJ1-2, is DAMVIQNPRYQVTQFGKPVTLSCSQTLNHNVMYWYQQKSSQAPKLLFHYYDKDFNNEADTPDNFQSRRPNTSFCFLDIRSPGLGDTAMYLCATSRPIQGRNYGYTFGSGTRLTVV.

The chain employs TRBV5-1 and TRBJ2-5; TRBD2 aligns across 12 bases. This CDR3 has 16 amino acids. CDR1 and CDR2 from the germline V gene are SGHRS and YFSETQ. Trimming cost V 4 bases and J 5 bases; bases outside gene matches: 9. The CDR3 DNA sequence: TGCGCCAGCAGCCACTCTAGCGGGGGGGCCGTTGAGACCCAGTACTTC. The encoded protein is CASSHSSGGAVETQYF.

This clone was counted a single time. The rearrangement links TRBV9 to TRBJ2-3; D is perhaps TRBD2 (6 bases). The CDR3 runs 15 residues. With 6 bases removed from V and 1 base from J, the gap between germline ends came to 15 bases. CDR1 is SGDLS and CDR2 is YYNGEE in the germline V gene. In DNA, the CDR3 is TGTGCCAGCACCCCTACTAGGAGGGGCACAGATACGCAGTATTTT. Translation gives CASTPTRRGTDTQYF.

CDR3 nucleotide sequence: TGTGCCAGCAGCTCCCGGACAGGGTTTCAGCCCCAGCATTTT. Its translation is CASSSRTGFQPQHF. The genes are TRBV5-6 and TRBJ1-5; 8 nucleotides match TRBD1. This CDR3 has 14 amino acids. Germline V lookup: CDR1 SGHDT, CDR2 YYEEEE. V dropped 3 bases and J dropped 6; count of bases not matched to a gene: 5.

The V call is TRBV11-3, the J call TRBJ2-1, with TRBD2 matching over 10 bases. Per the germline V gene, CDR1 is SGHNT and CDR2 is YENEEA. The length of the CDR3 is 16 residues. The V and J ends lost 1 base and 9 bases, in that order; junction bases with no gene match: 9. CDR3 loop: CASSLGRSGGASEQFF. The CDR3 nucleotides read TGTGCCAGCAGCTTAGGGCGGAGCGGGGGGGCCAGTGAGCAGTTCTTC.

J is TRBJ2-7 and V is TRBV4-1, with a tentative D call TRBD2 (6 bases). The CDR3 runs 15 residues. Germline V gives CDR1 MGHRA, CDR2 YSYEKL. V was trimmed by 0 bases and J by 7 bases, leaving 16 bases between them. The CDR3 coding sequence is TGCGCCAGCAGCCAAGATCTGGGTACAGGAGGGGAGCAGTACTTC. This sequence encodes CASSQDLGTGGEQYF.

This clone was detected only once. This chain connects TRBV7-3 to TRBJ2-3; D remains ambiguous. The V gene's germline CDR1 is SGHTA and CDR2 FQGTGA. Trimming left V 2 bases short and J 5 bases short, with 8 bases between. The CDR3 totals 13 residues. CDR3 in DNA: TGTGCCAGCAGCTTATTAACGGGAGATACGCAGTATTTT. Encoded protein: CASSLLTGDTQYF. Drawing the rest from reference TRBV7-3 and TRBJ2-3, the complete variable domain is GAGVSQTPSNKVTEKGKYVELRCDPISGHTALYWYRQSLGQGPEFLIYFQGTGAADDSGLPNDRFFAVRPEGSVSTLKIQRTERGDSAVYLCASSLLTGDTQYFGPGTRLTVL.

This clone is a singleton in its sample. V and J are TRBV4-1 and TRBJ1-4; the match to TRBD1 covers 7 bases. Losses at the gene ends were 6 bases for V and 5 bases for J; bases not matched to a gene: 9. This CDR3 comprises 15 residues. Germline CDR1 is MGHRA and CDR2 is YSYEKL. Here the CDR3 reads CASSPGTAWNEKLFF. The DNA for the CDR3 is TGCGCCAGCAGTCCCGGGACAGCCTGGAATGAAAAACTGTTTTTT.

The gene calls are TRBV6-5 and TRBJ1-2, with D hard to call. CDR3 size: 11 residues. Germline CDR1 reads MNHEY; CDR2 reads SVGAGI. Trimming took off 10 bases at V and 6 bases at J, with 12 bases between the two ends. The CDR3 here is CATKFQDGYTF. DNA for the CDR3: TGTGCCACCAAATTCCAGGATGGCTACACCTTC.

The chain joins TRBV30 to TRBJ2-7; 7 bases match TRBD1. Losses at the gene ends were 3 bases for V and 6 bases for J; bases not matched to a gene: 5. There are 12 residues in the CDR3. Germline V gene sequence: CDR1 GTSNPN, CDR2 SVGIG (reference sequence). This CDR3 reads CAWREGAGEQYF. The CDR3 DNA reads TGTGCCTGGAGAGAGGGGGCGGGCGAGCAGTACTTC.

The V gene is TRBV7-2, the J gene TRBJ1-3, with a weak D call TRBD1 (6 bases). CDR3 size: 16 residues. Germline CDR1 reads SGHTA; CDR2 reads FQGNSA. V was trimmed by 3 bases and J by 0 bases, leaving 12 bases between them. CDR3 bases: TGTGCCAGCAGCTTCCTGACGGACAGCTCTGGAAACACCATATATTTT. Translation gives CASSFLTDSSGNTIYF.

The CDR3 DNA reads TGTGCCAGCAGCTTCCCAGGGCAGGAGCAGTACTTC. This sequence encodes CASSFPGQEQYF. The chain uses TRBV5-4 and TRBJ2-7; possibly TRBD1 for D (5 bases). This CDR3 has 12 amino acids. From germline, CDR1 is SGHNT and CDR2 YYREEE (reference sequence). V lost 2 bases, J lost 7 bases, and 10 bases lay in between.